One T cell receptor beta chain is described in this entry. These data belong to a study of blood T cell repertoires in COVID-19. At the level of the study: The origin of the acute and convalescent COVID-19 samples was the United States, Italy and Spain. Sample material is recorded as cDNA or gDNA derived from T cells, B-cell-depleted T cells, or PBMCs.

The CDR3 runs 15 residues. Germline assignment: CDR1 GTSNPN and CDR2 SVGIG (reference sequence). The V and J ends lost 4 bases and 1 base respectively, with 13 bases between them. How the authors handled the data: Reference gene primer amplification in the assay estimated nucleated cell counts. Assay used: immunoSEQ multiplex PCR; TCRdb lists only in-frame clones, some missing. V and J calls and clone size follow that table, whereas D and trimming were derived from the DNA. Of about 140,000 clones in the sample, about 82% were seen once. What was sequenced was peripheral blood. The TCR originated in an elderly woman with active or convalescent COVID-19. The chain couples TRBV30 to TRBJ2-2; D possibly corresponds to TRBD1 (6 bases). The CDR3: CAWTTGTMNTGELFF. Here the CDR3 DNA reads TGTGCCTGGACTACCGGGACAATGAACACCGGGGAGCTGTTTTTT.